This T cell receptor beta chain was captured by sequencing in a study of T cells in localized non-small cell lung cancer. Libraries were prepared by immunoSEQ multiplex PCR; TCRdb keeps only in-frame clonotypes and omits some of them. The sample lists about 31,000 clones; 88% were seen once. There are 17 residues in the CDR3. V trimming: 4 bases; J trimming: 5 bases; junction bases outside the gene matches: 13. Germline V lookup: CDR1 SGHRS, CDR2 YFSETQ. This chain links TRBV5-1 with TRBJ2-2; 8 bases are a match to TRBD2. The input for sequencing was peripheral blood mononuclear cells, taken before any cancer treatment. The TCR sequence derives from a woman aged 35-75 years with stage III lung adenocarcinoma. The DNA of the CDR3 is TGCGCCAGCAGCCCAAGCAGCGGGAGTCGGGATACCGGGGAGCTGTTTTTT. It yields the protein CASSPSSGSRDTGELFF.